The following is a T cell receptor (beta chain) sequence with its context. The data were taken from a study of blood T cell repertoires in COVID-19. As handled by the study authors: By means of reference gene primer amplification, nucleated cell counts were estimated. Here immunoSEQ multiplex PCR was the method, and the copy in TCRdb shows in-frame clones only, minus some. For V, J and clone size, that table is used; D and trimming come from the DNA. The profile covers around 180,000 clones, with under 85% appearing a single time and 10% to 15% taken by the ten largest. Categorization into cohorts depended on clinical history that participants reported. With 4 bases clipped from V and 4 bases from J, the junction kept 11 bases outside the gene matches. Germline CDR1 and CDR2: KGHDR and SFDVKD. The CDR3 totals 19 residues.

The chain recombines TRBV24-1 with TRBJ2-6; TRBD1 matches at 11 bases. This TCR was sampled from a man aged 45 to 65 who had recovered from COVID-19. Source material: PBMCs or T cells enriched from blood (not recorded which). In nucleotides, the CDR3 is TGTGCCACCAGTGACCCGTCTGGACAGGGGGCATCGGGGGCCAACGTCCTGACTTTC. Its translation is CATSDPSGQGASGANVLTF.